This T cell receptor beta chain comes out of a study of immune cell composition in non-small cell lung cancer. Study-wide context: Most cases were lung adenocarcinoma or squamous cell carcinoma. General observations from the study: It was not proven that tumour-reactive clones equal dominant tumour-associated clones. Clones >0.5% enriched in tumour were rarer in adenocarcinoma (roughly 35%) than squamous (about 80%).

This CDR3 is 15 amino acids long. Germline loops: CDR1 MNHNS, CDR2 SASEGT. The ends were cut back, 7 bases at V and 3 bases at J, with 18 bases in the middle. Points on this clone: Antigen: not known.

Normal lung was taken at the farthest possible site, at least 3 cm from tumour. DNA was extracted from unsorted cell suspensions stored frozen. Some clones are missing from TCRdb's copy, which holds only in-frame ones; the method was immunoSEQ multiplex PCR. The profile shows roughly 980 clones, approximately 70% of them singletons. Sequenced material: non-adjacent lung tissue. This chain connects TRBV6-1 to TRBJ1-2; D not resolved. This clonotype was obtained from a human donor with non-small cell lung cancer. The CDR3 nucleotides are TGTGCCAGCACCGAGCGCGGAGCGGTTCACTATGGCTACACCTTC. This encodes CASTERGAVHYGYTF.